This TCR beta chain is drawn from a study of blood T cell repertoires in COVID-19 (dated by TCRdb to the early 2020s). Looking at the study overall: Recovered participants in ImmuneRACE Cohort 3 were defined by two consecutive negative NP/OP PCR tests, clearance by a healthcare professional, or resolution of symptoms. Subjects who had been exposed to COVID-19, were actively infected with it, or had recovered from it provided the deeply sampled blood TCRbeta repertoires that made up the dataset. HLA class I and class II types, where available, came from metadata supplied by the sample provider rather than from assay-based typing. Samples were obtained from the ongoing ImmuneRACE study (first 160 participants) and from 1,000 to 1,500 subjects provided by 6 global collaborators. The prospective study material was composed of cDNA or gDNA derived from T cells, B-cell-depleted T cells, or PBMCs. A freely available public database, intended as a resource for researchers studying the immune response to SARS-CoV-2, is where the repertoires were released. Nearly every sample came with metadata listing a de-identified subject ID, COVID-19 status, age in years and sex. The collaborator samples originated in the United States, Italy and Spain and spanned the acute and convalescent phases of COVID-19. What the authors observed across the whole study: The quantity of clinical and demographic metadata differed by source and by participant and was supplied without curation.

V loses 4 bases of germline sequence and J loses 0 bases, and the interval between the two ends is 13 bases. The CDR3 runs 16 residues from the cysteine to the phenylalanine. The retained sequence is limited to the CDR3, 48 bases, with the frame set at the first base. The germline V gene (reference sequence) yields LNHDA for CDR1 and SQIVND for CDR2. Participants in the prospective study were enrolled through a virtual design, were aged 18 to 89 years, and lived in 24 United States geographic areas. Cohort assignment in the prospective study relied on participant-reported clinical history from a screening survey and a study questionnaire. In the prospective study, whole blood, serum and a nasopharyngeal or oropharyngeal swab were collected from each participant by mobile phlebotomists. Prospective study participants could optionally give additional blood draws and questionnaires over an approximately two-month period. Before DNA extraction, blood samples from the prospective study were shipped at room temperature or frozen.

With regard to this clone: Its antigen remains undetermined. No much larger clonotype is one base removed from it; base qualities were not supplied.

The immunoSEQ Assay, a bias-controlled multiplex PCR, was used to amplify TCRbeta CDR3 regions from genomic DNA. On the authors' methods: The number of nucleated cells in each sample was estimated from the amplification of reference gene primers within the assay. To quantify the absolute abundance of each unique TCRbeta CDR3 rearrangement, sequence reads were collapsed and filtered. For each sample, productive Simpson clonality was calculated as the square root of Simpson's diversity index over productive rearrangements. TCRdb re-hosts the immuneACCESS table, in-frame sequences only. Its copies lack some clones; in the studies checked, an unresolved V gene accounts for under half of them, and the cause for the rest is not known. V and J calls and clone size are copied from that table; D and trimming were computed from the DNA. The table for this sample lists 350,000 to 450,000 clones; 87% of them were counted only once. 1.5% to 2.5% of the sample lies in the top ten.

The rearranged segments are TRBV19 and TRBJ1-5; the D gene cannot be named for sure. This TCR was sampled from a man aged 40-49 years in a cohort exposed to, infected with or recovered from COVID-19 (not recorded which). The sample was PBMCs or T cells enriched from blood (not recorded which). The CDR3 region reads CASSTLKSGSNQPQHF. The nucleotides are TGTGCCAGTAGTACCTTAAAAAGCGGTAGCAATCAGCCCCAGCATTTT.